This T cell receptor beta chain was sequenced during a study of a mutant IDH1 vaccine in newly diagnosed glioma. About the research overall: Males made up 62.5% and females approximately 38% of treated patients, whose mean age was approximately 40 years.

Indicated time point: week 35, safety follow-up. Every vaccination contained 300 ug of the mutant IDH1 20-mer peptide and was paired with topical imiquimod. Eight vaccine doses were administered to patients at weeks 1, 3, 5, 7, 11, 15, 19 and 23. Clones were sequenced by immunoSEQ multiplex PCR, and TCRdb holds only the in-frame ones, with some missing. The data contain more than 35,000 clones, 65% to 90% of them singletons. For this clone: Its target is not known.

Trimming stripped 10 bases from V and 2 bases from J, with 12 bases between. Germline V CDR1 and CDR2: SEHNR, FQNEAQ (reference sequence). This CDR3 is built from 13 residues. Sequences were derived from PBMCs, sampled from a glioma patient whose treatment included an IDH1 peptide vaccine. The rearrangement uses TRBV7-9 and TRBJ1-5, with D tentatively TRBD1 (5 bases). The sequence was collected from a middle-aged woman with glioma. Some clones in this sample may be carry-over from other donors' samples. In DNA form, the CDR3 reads TGTGCCACCCAGGGAGGAGGCAATCAGCCCCAGCATTTT. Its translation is CATQGGGNQPQHF.